This T cell receptor beta chain appears in the sequencing data of a study of OX40 agonist ivuxolimab in advanced cancers. Study-wide background: Patients assigned to dose escalation were diagnosed with hepatocellular carcinoma, melanoma, renal cell or head and neck cancer. Partial responses were achieved by three patients, of whom one had hepatocellular carcinoma and two had cutaneous melanoma. Study outcomes and limitations: At 0.1 to 3.0 mg/kg, CD4+ and CD8+ blood T cells expanded clonally by week 6. Among expanded peripheral T cells, antigen specificity went undetermined.

The data were produced by immunoSEQ multiplex PCR, yet TCRdb's version contains in-frame clones alone and is incomplete. The sample lists around 82,000 clones, about 89% occurring once. CDR3 length: 15 amino acids. The germline CDR1 and CDR2 sequences are SSHAT and FNYEAQ (reference sequence). Comments on this clone: Its specificity is not known. The junction and the germline gene differ at one end; a read error may be behind it.

This specimen consisted of CD4+ or CD8+ T cells sorted from blood, obtained in a trial of the OX40 agonist ivuxolimab. The chain couples TRBV7-7 to TRBJ2-5; D is unresolved. This clonotype was obtained from an adult with an advanced solid tumor such as melanoma, head and neck, liver or kidney cancer. The CDR3 coding sequence is TGTGCTAGCAGCTTAGGGAACCGGCCCCAAGAGACCCAGTACTTC. Its translation is CASSLGNRPQETQYF.